This T cell receptor (beta chain) was documented in a study of cytomegalovirus exposure and HLA in healthy donors. Of note for this clone: Its antigen is unknown.

Study findings and constraints: In an earlier analysis, in around 590 donors, most V segments appeared productive either ~87% or ~30% of the time. It was reportedly the case that the classifier diagnosed cytomegalovirus status with high specificity and sensitivity.

Amplification used 60 Vbeta primers and 13 Jbeta primers. Data came from immunoSEQ multiplex PCR; TCRdb stores just in-frame clones and leaves some out. The sample holds 95,000 to 150,000 clones, roughly 65% seen once. Per germline, CDR1 LNHDA and CDR2 SQIVND (reference sequence). The CDR3 is made up of 13 amino acids. V was cut by 6 bases and J by 7 bases, with 16 bases left in between. The gene calls are TRBV19 and TRBJ2-7, with D possibly TRBD2 on 6 matching bases. The TCR sequence derives from a man in his forties in good health and CMV-seropositive. Source material: PBMCs. In nucleotides, the CDR3 is TGTGCCAGTAGCCAGGAGGGTAACGGGGAGCAGTACTTC. This codes for CASSQEGNGEQYF. Based on the CDR3 plus reference TRBV19 and TRBJ2-7, the full variable domain is DGGITQSPKYLFRKEGQNVTLSCEQNLNHDAMYWYRQDPGQGLRLIYYSQIVNDFQKGDIAEGYSVSREKKESFPLTVTSAQKNPTAFYLCASSQEGNGEQYFGPGTRLTVT.